This TCR beta chain was sequenced in a study of blood T cell repertoires in COVID-19 (dated by TCRdb to 2018 to 2020). Concerning the study at large: The collaborator samples originated in the United States, Italy and Spain and spanned the acute and convalescent phases of COVID-19. The material from the prospective study consisted of cDNA or gDNA derived from T cells, B-cell-depleted T cells, or PBMCs. Subjects who had been exposed to COVID-19, were actively infected with it, or had recovered from it provided the deeply sampled blood TCRbeta repertoires that made up the dataset. A freely available public database, intended as a resource for researchers studying the immune response to SARS-CoV-2, is where the repertoires were released. Samples were obtained from the ongoing ImmuneRACE study (first 160 participants) and from 1,200 or so subjects provided by 6 global collaborators. A de-identified subject ID, COVID-19 status, age in years and sex were almost always included in the sample metadata. Where available, HLA class I and class II types were taken from metadata supplied by the sample provider and were not determined by assay-based typing. Beyond this particular receptor, the publication reports: The amount of clinical and demographic metadata varied by source and participant and was provided uncurated.

As concerns this clone: Its antigen is unknown. Base quality data are lacking; no much larger clone is found one base away.

TCRbeta CDR3 regions were amplified from genomic DNA by means of the immunoSEQ Assay, a bias-controlled multiplex PCR. Per the original workflow: The number of nucleated cells in each sample was estimated by amplification of reference gene primers within the assay. To quantify the absolute abundance of each unique TCRbeta CDR3 rearrangement, sequence reads were collapsed and filtered. For each sample, productive Simpson clonality was calculated as the square root of Simpson's diversity index across productive rearrangements. TCRdb's version of the immuneACCESS table is confined to in-frame rearrangements and falls short of the full clone set. An unresolved V gene accounts for under half of the shortfall where checked; the remainder is of unknown origin. The DNA was the basis for D and trimming; V, J and clone size are from that table. Present in this sample are some 300,000 clones, 88% of which were seen just once. The leading ten clones occupy 6.9% of the sample.

Samples from volunteer blood donors who had recovered from COVID-19 were contributed by a second Seattle source. Collaborating institutions collected whole blood in K2EDTA tubes following their own protocols. For TCRbeta analysis, collaborators shipped samples as frozen whole blood, isolated PBMCs, or DNA extracted from either of those sample types. The germline V gene yields SGHRS for CDR1 and YFSETQ for CDR2. V is pared back by 4 bases and J by 4 bases, with 18 bases lying between the germline termini. The CDR3 has 16 amino acids, counting the end cysteine and phenylalanine. The CDR3 DNA has 48 bases and is translated from base 1.

The clonotype comes from a woman in her twenties or thirties who had recovered from COVID-19. This chain joins TRBV5-1 to TRBJ2-1; 6 matching bases give a weak D call of TRBD1. Sequenced material: peripheral blood. The DNA is as follows: TGCGCCAGCAGCCCGGCCGGGACATCTTATTACAATGAGCAGTTCTTC. Protein translation: CASSPAGTSYYNEQFF.